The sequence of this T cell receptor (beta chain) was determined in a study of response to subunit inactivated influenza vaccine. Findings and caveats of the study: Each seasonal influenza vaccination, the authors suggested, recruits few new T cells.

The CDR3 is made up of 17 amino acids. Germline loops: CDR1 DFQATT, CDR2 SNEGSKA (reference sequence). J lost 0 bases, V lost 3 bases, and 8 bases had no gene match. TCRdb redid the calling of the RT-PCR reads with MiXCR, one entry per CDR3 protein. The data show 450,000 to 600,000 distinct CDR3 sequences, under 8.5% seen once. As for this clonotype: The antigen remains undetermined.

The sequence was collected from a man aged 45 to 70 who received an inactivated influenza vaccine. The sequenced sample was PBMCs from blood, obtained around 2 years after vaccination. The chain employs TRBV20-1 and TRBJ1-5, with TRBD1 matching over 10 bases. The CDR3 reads CSARDRGILNSNQPQHF. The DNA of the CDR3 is TGCAGTGCTAGGGACAGGGGGATTCTAAATAGCAATCAGCCCCAGCATTTT.